Following are 21 T cell receptor beta chains from one sample sequenced in a study of regulatory T cells in long-lasting Graves disease. Time point noted: newly diagnosed GD, antithyroid drugs for less than 3 months. RNA extracted from PBMCs served as the sequencing template. Investigators prepared the TCR beta libraries by applying iRepertoire HTBI primers and Arm-PCR of CDR3 regions. TCRdb analysed the multiplex PCR reads with MiXCR anew, one entry per CDR3 protein. The sample holds roughly 420,000 distinct CDR3 sequences; about 15% are singletons and the top ten take roughly a tenth. These data are also associated with another study on T cells in Graves' hyperthyroidism and ophthalmopathy.

Here the sequenced sample was peripheral blood mononuclear cells (PBMCs), taken at new diagnosis, from a patient treated with antithyroid drugs. The receptors stem from a woman aged 25-40 years with Graves disease.

This clonotype was seen many times. The chain has TRBV27 and TRBJ2-3, with D tentatively TRBD2 (6 bases). V shed 6 bases and J shed 5 bases, with 21 bases lying between them. This CDR3 is 16 amino acids long. The germline gives CDR1 MNHEY, CDR2 SMNVEV (reference sequence). The CDR3 loop reads CASRPVRLAWGDTQYF. Here the CDR3 DNA reads TGTGCCAGCAGACCTGTCCGGCTAGCGTGGGGAGATACGCAGTATTTT.

About this clonotype itself: A far larger clone differs by one base, so this is likely a read error. The CDR3 spells CSVRNTGAFF. CDR3 DNA sequence: TGCAGCGTAAGGAACACTGGAGCTTTCTTT. The rearrangement joins TRBV29-1 to TRBJ1-1; D is uncertain. The germline V gene encodes CDR1 SQVTM and CDR2 ANQGSEA. The CDR3 length is 10 residues.

This clonotype was seen at least ten times. The genes are TRBV5-1 and TRBJ1-1; 9 positions match TRBD1. CDR3 size: 14 residues. V shed 3 bases and J 5 bases; nucleotides not matched to a gene: 5. Looked up from germline, CDR1 is SGHRS and CDR2 is YFSETQ. CDR3 protein: CASSSDRGGTEAFF. The CDR3 nucleotides read TGCGCCAGCAGCTCGGACAGGGGTGGGACTGAAGCTTTCTTT.

This clonotype has at least ten counts. The gene calls are TRBV2 and TRBJ2-1; 12 nucleotides agree with TRBD2. J was trimmed by 8 bases and V by 4 bases; bases with no gene match: 3. The CDR3 length is 14 residues. Germline CDR1 SNHLY, CDR2 FYNNEI. The CDR3 spells CASSGLAGDDEQFF. CDR3 in DNA: TGTGCCAGCAGTGGACTAGCGGGAGACGATGAGCAGTTCTTC.

This clonotype was observed at least ten times. The genes are TRBV6-2 or TRBV6-3 and TRBJ2-1; D is perhaps TRBD2 (5 bases). Germline CDR1 reads MNHEY; CDR2 reads SVGEGT. The CDR3 covers 16 residues. V lost 4 bases and J 6 bases, leaving 19 bases between the germline ends. CDR3 protein: CASSSPGLFSGNEQFF. DNA for the CDR3: TGTGCCAGCAGTTCCCCCGGACTCTTCTCGGGCAATGAGCAGTTCTTC.

This clonotype was detected many times. V and J are TRBV18 and TRBJ2-1; TRBD1 matches 8 bases. Germline lookup yields CDR1 KGHSH and CDR2 LQKENI. Trimming removed 5 bases from V and 6 bases from J; junction bases left unmatched: 9. The CDR3 has 15 residues. The CDR3 region is CASSTRTGTPNEQFF. In DNA form, the CDR3 reads TGTGCCAGCTCAACCCGGACAGGGACCCCCAATGAGCAGTTCTTC.

Many counts were recorded for this clonotype. This chain joins TRBV19 and TRBJ1-1; D may be TRBD1 (5 bases). Germline V CDR1 and CDR2: LNHDA, SQIVND (reference sequence). This CDR3 comprises 16 residues. V lost 7 bases, J lost 3 bases, and 21 bases lay in between. CDR3 amino acids: CASTDPGGNPDTEAFF. The CDR3 coding sequence is TGTGCCAGTACCGATCCCGGGGGGAACCCCGACACTGAAGCTTTCTTT.

The V gene is TRBV7-9, the J gene TRBJ1-4; TRBD1 agrees at 8 bases. The germline CDR1 and CDR2 sequences are SEHNR and FQNEAQ (reference sequence). The CDR3 totals 15 residues. V trimming: 5 bases; J trimming: 6 bases; junction bases outside the gene matches: 8. CDR3: CASSPFDRGDEKLFF. CDR3 DNA: TGTGCCAGCAGCCCGTTTGACAGGGGTGATGAAAAACTGTTTTTT.

Concerning this clonotype: A much bigger clone sits one base away, suggesting this may be a read error. V usage is TRBV13 and J usage is TRBJ2-2; weak D call: TRBD2 (5 bases). This CDR3 has 15 amino acids. Germline V gene lookup returns CDR1 PRHDT and CDR2 FYEKMQ (reference sequence). The CDR3 coding sequence is TGTGCCAGCAGCTCTAGTTATCGGAGCACCGGGGAGCTGGTTTTT. It codes for CASSSSYRSTGELVF. The entire variable domain, with the rest obtained from reference TRBV13 and TRBJ2-2, is as follows: AAGVIQSPRHLIKEKRETATLKCYPIPRHDTVYWYQQGPGQDPQFLISFYEKMQSDKGSIPDRFSAQQFSDYHSELNMSSLELGDSALYFCASSSSYRSTGELVFGEGSRLTVL.

This clonotype was detected ten times or more. V is TRBV4-2 and J is TRBJ2-7; 7 bases align to TRBD2. The CDR3 is 15 amino acids. J lost 0 bases, V lost 0 bases, and 2 bases had no gene match. The germline CDR1 and CDR2 sequences are LGHNA and YNFKEQ. CDR3 residues: CASSQDLADSYEQYF. The CDR3, as DNA: TGTGCCAGCAGCCAAGACCTAGCGGACTCCTACGAGCAGTACTTC.

This clonotype was recorded many times. The chain couples TRBV13 to TRBJ2-7; TRBD2 matches at 12 bases. CDR1 and CDR2 (germline): PRHDT, FYEKMQ (reference sequence). The J segment lost 0 bases and the V segment lost 4 bases, leaving 4 bases of the junction unmatched. The CDR3 runs to 16 residues. The CDR3 here is CASSSLTSGSSYEQYF. CDR3 sequence (DNA): TGTGCCAGCAGCTCCCTGACTAGCGGGAGCTCCTACGAGCAGTACTTC.

Details on this clonotype: This may be a read error, as it is one base from a much larger clone. This chain joins TRBV24-1 and TRBJ2-7; tentative D call: TRBD1 (5 bases). The closer fit of TRBJ2-5 to the DNA end suggests the J call may be wrong. Germline V gene sequence: CDR1 KGHDR, CDR2 SFDVKD. The CDR3 has 14 residues. CDR3 sequence reads: CATNDSLYQETQYF. The CDR3 region has the DNA TGTGCCACCAATGACAGTCTGTACCAAGAGACCCAGTACTTC.

The sample holds a few counts of this clonotype. The CDR3 here is CASSYSRNYEQYF. CDR3 bases: TGTGCCAGCAGTTACTCGAGAAACTACGAGCAGTACTTC. The chain couples TRBV6-2 or TRBV6-3 to TRBJ2-7; no clear D gene. CDR1 is MNHEY, CDR2 SVGEGT, per germline. Trimming removed 0 bases from V and 3 bases from J, with 6 bases in between. The CDR3 contains 13 residues.

This clonotype appeared a single time. This may come from a read error, since a much larger clone is one base off. V usage is TRBV24-1 and J usage is TRBJ2-6; D remains unclear. Per germline, CDR1 KGHDR and CDR2 SFDVKD. V lost 9 bases, J lost 0 bases, and 14 bases lay in between. The CDR3 contains 16 residues. The CDR3 DNA sequence: TGTGCCACCGCCGGCAGCAGATCCTCTGGGGCCAACGTCCTGACTTTC. Translation gives CATAGSRSSGANVLTF.

This clonotype was recorded at least ten times. V gene TRBV7-9 combines with J gene TRBJ1-2, with 8 bases identical to TRBD1. V lost 5 bases, J lost 2 bases, and 4 bases stayed unmatched. CDR1 and CDR2 (germline): SEHNR, FQNEAQ (reference sequence). The CDR3 is 14 residues long. The CDR3 protein is CASSQGQVNYGYTF. CDR3 in DNA: TGTGCCAGCAGCCAGGGACAGGTGAACTATGGCTACACCTTC.

This clonotype was detected ten times or more. This chain joins TRBV28 and TRBJ2-1, with D hard to call. CDR3 length: 16 amino acids. V was shortened by 2 bases and J by 5 bases, with 16 bases between the two germline ends. Germline V gene lookup returns CDR1 MDHEN and CDR2 SYDVKM. The CDR3: CASSLLLAQTNNEQFF. The DNA of the CDR3 is TGTGCCAGCAGTTTACTGCTGGCTCAAACGAACAATGAGCAGTTCTTC.

The J gene is TRBJ2-1, the V gene TRBV28, with TRBD2 matching 8 bases. The CDR3 is 18 residues long. J was trimmed by 1 base and V by 7 bases; bases with no gene match: 15. CDR1 and CDR2 (germline): MDHEN, SYDVKM. Here the CDR3 reads CASTGGGRFQVSYNEQFF. The CDR3 DNA reads TGTGCCAGCACCGGGGGGGGGCGTTTCCAGGTATCCTACAATGAGCAGTTCTTC.

CDR3 coding DNA: TGTGCCATCAGGTCCGGGGAGTACAATGAGCAGTTCTTC. As protein: CAIRSGEYNEQFF. The chain joins TRBV10-3 to TRBJ2-1; D perhaps matches TRBD2 (5 bases). Between the trimmed V and J ends, which lost 6 bases and 4 bases, there was a span of 10 bases. The CDR3 consists of 13 residues. Germline V gene data show CDR1 as ENHRY and CDR2 as SYGVKD.

About this clonotype itself: Because the CDR3's place on the DNA is in doubt, the DNA is left out and the CDR3 is given as listed by TCRdb. The chain employs TRBV30 and TRBJ2-3; the DNA was not used to check the table's D call, TRBD1. The CDR3 has 10 amino acids, counting both end residues. Germline V lookup: CDR1 GTSNPN, CDR2 SVGIG (reference sequence). CDR3 loop: CAWGRGAPYF.

A word on this clonotype: One base away lies a much larger clone, so this may be a sequencing read error. The rearrangement uses TRBV4-2 and TRBJ2-7, with TRBD2 as a possible D gene (6 bases). In germline, CDR1 is LGHNA, CDR2 YNFKEQ. The CDR3 length is 15 residues. The CDR3 bases are TGTGCCAGCAGCGTCATGGGGGAGCGGGCCTACGAGCCGTACTTC. Translating it yields CASSVMGERAYEPYF.

The chain links TRBV5-6 to TRBJ1-1; D unresolved. The V and J ends lost 1 base and 1 base respectively, with 5 bases between them. There are 13 residues in the CDR3. Germline V gives CDR1 SGHDT, CDR2 YYEEEE. The CDR3 reads CASSLPANTEAFF. In nucleotides, the CDR3 is TGTGCCAGCAGCTTGCCGGCGAACACTGAAGCTTTCTTT. Full variable domain (outside the CDR3, taken from reference TRBV5-6 and TRBJ1-1): DAGVTQSPTHLIKTRGQQVTLRCSPKSGHDTVSWYQQALGQGPQFIFQYYEEEERQRGNFPDRFSGHQFPNYSSELNVNALLLGDSALYLCASSLPANTEAFFGQGTRLTVV.